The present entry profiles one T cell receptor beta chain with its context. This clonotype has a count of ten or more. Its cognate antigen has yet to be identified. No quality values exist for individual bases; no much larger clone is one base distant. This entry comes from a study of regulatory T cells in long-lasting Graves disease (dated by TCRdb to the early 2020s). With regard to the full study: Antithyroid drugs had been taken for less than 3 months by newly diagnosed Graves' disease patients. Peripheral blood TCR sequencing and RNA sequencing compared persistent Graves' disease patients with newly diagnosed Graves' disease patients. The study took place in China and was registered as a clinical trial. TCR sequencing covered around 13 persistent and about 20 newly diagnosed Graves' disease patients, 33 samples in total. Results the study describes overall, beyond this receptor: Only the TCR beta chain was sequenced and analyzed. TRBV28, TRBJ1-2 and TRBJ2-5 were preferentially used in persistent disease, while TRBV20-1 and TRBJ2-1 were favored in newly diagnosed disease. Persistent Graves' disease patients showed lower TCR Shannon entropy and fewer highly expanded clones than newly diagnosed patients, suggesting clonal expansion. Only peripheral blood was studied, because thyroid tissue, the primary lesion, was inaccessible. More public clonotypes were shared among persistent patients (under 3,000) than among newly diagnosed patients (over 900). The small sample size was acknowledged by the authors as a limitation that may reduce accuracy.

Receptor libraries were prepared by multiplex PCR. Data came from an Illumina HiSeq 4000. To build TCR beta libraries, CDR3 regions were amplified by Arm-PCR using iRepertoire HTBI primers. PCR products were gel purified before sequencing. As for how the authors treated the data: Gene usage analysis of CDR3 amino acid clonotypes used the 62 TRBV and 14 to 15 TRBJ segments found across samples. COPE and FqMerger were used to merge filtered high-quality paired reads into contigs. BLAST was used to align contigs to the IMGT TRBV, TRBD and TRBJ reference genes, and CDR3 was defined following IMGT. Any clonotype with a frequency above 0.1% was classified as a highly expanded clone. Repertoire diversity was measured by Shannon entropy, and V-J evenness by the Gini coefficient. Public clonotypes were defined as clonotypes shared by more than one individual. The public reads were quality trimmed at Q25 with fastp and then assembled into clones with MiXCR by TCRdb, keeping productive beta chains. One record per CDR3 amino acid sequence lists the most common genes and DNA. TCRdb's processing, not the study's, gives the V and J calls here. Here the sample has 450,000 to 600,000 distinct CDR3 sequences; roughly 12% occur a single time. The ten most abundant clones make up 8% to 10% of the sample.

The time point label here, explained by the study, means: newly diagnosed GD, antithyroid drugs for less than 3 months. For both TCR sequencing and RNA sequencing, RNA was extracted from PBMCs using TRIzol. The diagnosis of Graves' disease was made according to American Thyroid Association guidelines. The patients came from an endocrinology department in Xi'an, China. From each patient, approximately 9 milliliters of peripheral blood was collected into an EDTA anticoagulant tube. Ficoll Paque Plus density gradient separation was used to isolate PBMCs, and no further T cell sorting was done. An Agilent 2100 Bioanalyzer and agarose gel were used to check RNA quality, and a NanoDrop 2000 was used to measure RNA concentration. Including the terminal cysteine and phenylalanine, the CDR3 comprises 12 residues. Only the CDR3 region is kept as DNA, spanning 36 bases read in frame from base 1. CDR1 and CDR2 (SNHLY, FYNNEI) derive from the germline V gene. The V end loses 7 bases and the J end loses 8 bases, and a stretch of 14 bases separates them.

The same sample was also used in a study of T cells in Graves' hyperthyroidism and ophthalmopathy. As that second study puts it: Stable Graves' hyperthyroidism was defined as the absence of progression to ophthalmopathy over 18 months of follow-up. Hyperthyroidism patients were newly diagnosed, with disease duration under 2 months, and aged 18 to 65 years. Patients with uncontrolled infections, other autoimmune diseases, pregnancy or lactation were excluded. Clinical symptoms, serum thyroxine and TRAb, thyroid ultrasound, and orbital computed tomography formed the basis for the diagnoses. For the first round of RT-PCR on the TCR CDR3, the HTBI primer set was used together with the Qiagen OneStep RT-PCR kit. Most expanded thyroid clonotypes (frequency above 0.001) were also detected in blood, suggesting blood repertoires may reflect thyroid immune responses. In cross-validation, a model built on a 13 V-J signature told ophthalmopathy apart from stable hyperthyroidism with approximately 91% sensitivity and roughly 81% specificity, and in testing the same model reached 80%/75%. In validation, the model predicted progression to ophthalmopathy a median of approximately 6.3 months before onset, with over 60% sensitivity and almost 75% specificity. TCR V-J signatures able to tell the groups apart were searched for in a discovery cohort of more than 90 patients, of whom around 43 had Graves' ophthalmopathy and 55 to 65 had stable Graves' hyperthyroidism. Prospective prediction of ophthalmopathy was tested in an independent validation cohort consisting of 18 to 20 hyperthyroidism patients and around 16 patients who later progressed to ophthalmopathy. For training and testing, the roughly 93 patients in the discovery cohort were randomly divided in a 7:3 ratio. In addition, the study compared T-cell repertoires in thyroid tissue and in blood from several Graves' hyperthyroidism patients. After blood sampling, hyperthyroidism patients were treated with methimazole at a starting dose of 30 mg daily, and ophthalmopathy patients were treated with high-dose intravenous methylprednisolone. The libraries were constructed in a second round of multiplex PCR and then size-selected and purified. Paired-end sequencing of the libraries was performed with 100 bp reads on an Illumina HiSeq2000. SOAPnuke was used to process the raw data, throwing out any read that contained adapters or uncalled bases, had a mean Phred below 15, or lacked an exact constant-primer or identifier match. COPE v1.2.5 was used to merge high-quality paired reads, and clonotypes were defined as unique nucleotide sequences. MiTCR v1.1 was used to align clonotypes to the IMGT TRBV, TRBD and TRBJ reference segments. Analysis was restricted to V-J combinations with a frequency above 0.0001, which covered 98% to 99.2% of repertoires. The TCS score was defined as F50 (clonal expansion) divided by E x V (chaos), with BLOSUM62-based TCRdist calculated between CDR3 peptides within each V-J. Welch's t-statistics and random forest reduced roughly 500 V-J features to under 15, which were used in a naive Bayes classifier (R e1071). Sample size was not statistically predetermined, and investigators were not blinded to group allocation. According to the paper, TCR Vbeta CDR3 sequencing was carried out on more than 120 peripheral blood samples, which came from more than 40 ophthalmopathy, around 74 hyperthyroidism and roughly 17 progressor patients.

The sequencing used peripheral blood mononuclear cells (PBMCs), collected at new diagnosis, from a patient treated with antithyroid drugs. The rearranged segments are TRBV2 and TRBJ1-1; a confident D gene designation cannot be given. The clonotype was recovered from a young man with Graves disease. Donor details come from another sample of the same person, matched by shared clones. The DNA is TGTGCCAGCATTTACACAGCGTACGAAGCTTTCTTT. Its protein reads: CASIYTAYEAFF.